The following is a T cell receptor beta chain sequence with its context. Its specificity is unknown. These data come from a study of identical twins. Findings and caveats of the study: Out-of-frame sharing of TCR alpha in monozygotic twins was underestimated by models.

MiXCR was run by TCRdb on the 5' RACE reads, yielding one entry per CDR3 protein. The data contain about 570,000 distinct CDR3 sequences, 9.6% of them singletons. These data also featured in a second study, about yellow fever vaccine responses in identical twins.

The receptor's source is a woman aged 18 to 35 in good health. Sequencing was carried out using PBMCs.

Here the CDR3 DNA reads TGTGCCAGCAGCTCCGATATGAACACTGAAGCTTTCTTT. It specifies CASSSDMNTEAFF. The chain has TRBV7-9 and TRBJ1-1; no clear D gene. The V end lost 4 bases, the J end lost 0 bases, and 6 bases lay between the germline ends. CDR3 length: 13 amino acids. Germline V gene sequence: CDR1 SEHNR, CDR2 FQNEAQ (reference sequence). Combining the CDR3 with reference TRBV7-9 and TRBJ1-1 gives the whole variable domain DTGVSQNPRHKITKRGQNVTFRCDPISEHNRLYWYRQTLGQGPEFLTYFQNEAQLEKSRLLSDRFSAERPKGSFSTLEIQRTEQGDSAMYLCASSSDMNTEAFFGQGTRLTVV.